The sequence of this T cell receptor beta chain was determined in a study of blood T cell repertoires in COVID-19. Overall study context: Samples representing acute and convalescent COVID-19 were sourced from the United States, Italy and Spain.

In its sample, this clone was seen a few times. This CDR3 has 15 amino acids. Per the germline V gene, CDR1 is SGHDN and CDR2 is FVKESK. The ends were cut back, 1 base at V and 2 bases at J, with 9 bases in the middle. Original processing notes: Researchers report that nucleated cell counts were estimated from reference gene primer amplification. TCRdb keeps only in-frame clones here, not all; method: immunoSEQ multiplex PCR. V, J and clone size are taken as reported in that table, and D and trimming were inferred from the DNA itself. The data hold about 27,000 clones, with around 90% observed a single time.

The genes are TRBV14 and TRBJ1-3; D is undetermined. This sequence was found in a human donor in a cohort sampled during active COVID-19. Input material: peripheral blood. The CDR3 DNA reads TGTGCCAGCAGCCAAGTAGATGCCACTGGAAACACCATATATTTT. This codes for CASSQVDATGNTIYF.